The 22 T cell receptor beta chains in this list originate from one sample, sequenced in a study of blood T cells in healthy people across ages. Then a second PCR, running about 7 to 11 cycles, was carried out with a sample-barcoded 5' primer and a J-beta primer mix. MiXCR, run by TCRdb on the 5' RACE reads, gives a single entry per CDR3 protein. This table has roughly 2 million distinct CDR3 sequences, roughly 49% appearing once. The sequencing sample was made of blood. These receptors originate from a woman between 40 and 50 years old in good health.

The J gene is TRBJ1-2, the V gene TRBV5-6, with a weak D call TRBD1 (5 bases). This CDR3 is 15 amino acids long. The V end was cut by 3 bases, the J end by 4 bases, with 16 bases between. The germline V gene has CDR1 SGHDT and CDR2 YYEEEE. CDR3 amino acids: CASSSSGYPIYGYTF. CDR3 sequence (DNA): TGTGCCAGCAGCTCCTCAGGGTACCCGATCTATGGCTACACCTTC. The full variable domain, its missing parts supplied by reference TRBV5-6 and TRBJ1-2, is DAGVTQSPTHLIKTRGQQVTLRCSPKSGHDTVSWYQQALGQGPQFIFQYYEEEERQRGNFPDRFSGHQFPNYSSELNVNALLLGDSALYLCASSSSGYPIYGYTFGSGTRLTVV.

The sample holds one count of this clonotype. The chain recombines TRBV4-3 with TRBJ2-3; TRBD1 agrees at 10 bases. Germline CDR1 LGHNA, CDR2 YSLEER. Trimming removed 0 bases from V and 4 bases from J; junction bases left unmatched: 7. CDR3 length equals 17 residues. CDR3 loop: CASSQEDRGQGPDTQYF. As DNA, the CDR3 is TGCGCCAGCAGCCAAGAAGATAGGGGACAGGGGCCAGATACGCAGTATTTT.

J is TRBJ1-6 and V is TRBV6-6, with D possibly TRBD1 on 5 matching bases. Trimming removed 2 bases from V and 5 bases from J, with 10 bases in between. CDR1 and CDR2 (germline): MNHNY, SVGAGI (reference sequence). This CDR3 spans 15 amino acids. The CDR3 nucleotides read TGTGCCAGCAGTTACCGGGGCTCAAATAATTCACCCCTCCACTTT. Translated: CASSYRGSNNSPLHF.

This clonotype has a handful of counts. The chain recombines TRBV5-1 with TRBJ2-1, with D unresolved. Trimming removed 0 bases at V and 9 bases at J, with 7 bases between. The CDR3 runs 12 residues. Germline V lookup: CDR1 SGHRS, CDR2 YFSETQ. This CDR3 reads CASSLGEAEQFF. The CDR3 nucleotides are TGCGCCAGCAGCTTGGGGGAAGCTGAGCAGTTCTTC.

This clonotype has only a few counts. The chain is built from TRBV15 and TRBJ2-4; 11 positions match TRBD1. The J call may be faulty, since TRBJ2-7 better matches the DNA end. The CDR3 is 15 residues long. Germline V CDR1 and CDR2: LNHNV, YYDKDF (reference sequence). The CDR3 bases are TGTGCCACCAGCAGAGATCCGGGACAGGGGGTCGAGCAGTACTTC. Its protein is CATSRDPGQGVEQYF.

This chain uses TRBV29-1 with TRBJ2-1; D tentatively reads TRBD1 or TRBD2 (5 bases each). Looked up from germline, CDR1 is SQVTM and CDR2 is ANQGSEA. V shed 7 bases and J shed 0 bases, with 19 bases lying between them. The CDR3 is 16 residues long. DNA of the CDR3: TGCAGCGGATATGGTGGGGGTCTCAGCTCCTACAATGAGCAGTTCTTC. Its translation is CSGYGGGLSSYNEQFF.

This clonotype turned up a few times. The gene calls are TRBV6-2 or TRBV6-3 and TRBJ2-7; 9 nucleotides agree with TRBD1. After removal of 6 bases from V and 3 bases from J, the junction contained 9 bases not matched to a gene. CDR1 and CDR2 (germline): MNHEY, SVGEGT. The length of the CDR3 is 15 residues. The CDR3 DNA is TGTGCCAGCAGCCATCGCGGGGACAGGGTCTACGAGCAGTACTTC. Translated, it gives CASSHRGDRVYEQYF.

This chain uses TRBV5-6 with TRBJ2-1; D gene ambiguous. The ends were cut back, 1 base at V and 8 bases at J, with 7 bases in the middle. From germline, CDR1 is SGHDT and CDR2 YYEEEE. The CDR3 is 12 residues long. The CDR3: CASSLQADEQFF. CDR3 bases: TGTGCCAGCAGCTTGCAGGCCGATGAGCAGTTCTTC.

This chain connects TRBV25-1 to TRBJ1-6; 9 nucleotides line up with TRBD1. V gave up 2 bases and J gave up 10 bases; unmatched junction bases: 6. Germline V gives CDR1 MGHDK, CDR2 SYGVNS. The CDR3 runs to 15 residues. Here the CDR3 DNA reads TGTGCCAGCAGTGAAGCCGGGACAGGGTTATCACCCCTCCACTTT. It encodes CASSEAGTGLSPLHF.

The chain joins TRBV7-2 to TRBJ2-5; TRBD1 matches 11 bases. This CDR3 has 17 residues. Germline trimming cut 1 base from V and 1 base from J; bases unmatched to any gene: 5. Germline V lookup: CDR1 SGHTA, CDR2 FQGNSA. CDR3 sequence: CASSLGTGGLIQETQYF. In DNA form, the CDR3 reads TGTGCCAGCAGCTTAGGGACAGGGGGCCTTATCCAAGAGACCCAGTACTTC.

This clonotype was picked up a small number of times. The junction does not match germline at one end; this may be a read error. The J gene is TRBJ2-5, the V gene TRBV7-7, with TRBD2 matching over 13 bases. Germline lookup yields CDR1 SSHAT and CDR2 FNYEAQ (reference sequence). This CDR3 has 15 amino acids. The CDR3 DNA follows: TGTGCTAGCACGATGACTAGCGGGGGGTTGGAGACCCAGTACTTC. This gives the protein CASTMTSGGLETQYF.

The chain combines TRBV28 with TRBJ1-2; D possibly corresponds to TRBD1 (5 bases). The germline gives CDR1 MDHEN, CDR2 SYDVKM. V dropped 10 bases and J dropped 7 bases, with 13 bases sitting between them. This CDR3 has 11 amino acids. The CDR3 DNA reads TGTGCCAACGCAGGGTCAGGTGGCTACACCTTC. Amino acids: CANAGSGGYTF.

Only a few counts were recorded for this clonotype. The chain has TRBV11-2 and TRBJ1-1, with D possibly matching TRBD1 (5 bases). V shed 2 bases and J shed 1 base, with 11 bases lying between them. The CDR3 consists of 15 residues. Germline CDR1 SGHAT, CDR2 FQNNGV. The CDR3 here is CASSLPGRANTEAFF. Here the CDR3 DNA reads TGTGCCAGCAGCTTACCGGGACGGGCGAACACTGAAGCTTTCTTT.

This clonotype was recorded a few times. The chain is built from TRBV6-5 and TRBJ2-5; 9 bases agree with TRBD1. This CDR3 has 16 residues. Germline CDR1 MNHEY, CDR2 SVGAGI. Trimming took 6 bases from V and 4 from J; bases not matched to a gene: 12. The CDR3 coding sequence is TGTGCCAGCAGCCCCACCGGGACAGGGATAGGAGAGACCCAGTACTTC. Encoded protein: CASSPTGTGIGETQYF.

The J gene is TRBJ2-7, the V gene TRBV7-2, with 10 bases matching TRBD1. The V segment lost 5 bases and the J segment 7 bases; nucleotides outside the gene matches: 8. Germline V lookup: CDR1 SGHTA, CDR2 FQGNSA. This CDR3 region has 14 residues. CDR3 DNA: TGTGCCAGCAGCGCGGGACAGGGGAAGGGTGAGCAGTACTTC. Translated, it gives CASSAGQGKGEQYF.

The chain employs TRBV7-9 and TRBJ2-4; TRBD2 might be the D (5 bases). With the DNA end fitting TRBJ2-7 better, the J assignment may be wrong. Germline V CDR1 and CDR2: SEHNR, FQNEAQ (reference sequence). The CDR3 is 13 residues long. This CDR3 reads CASSSQRSYEQYF. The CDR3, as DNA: TGTGCCAGCAGCTCCCAGCGGTCCTACGAGCAGTACTTC.

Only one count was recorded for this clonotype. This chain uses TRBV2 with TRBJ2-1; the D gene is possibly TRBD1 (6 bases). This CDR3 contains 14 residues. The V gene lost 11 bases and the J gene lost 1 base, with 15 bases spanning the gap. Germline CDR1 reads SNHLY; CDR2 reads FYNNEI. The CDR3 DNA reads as TGTGCCTTCAAAGACAGGCGTTCCTACAATGAGCAGTTCTTC. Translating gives CAFKDRRSYNEQFF. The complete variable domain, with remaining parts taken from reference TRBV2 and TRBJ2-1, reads EPEVTQTPSHQVTQMGQEVILRCVPISNHLYFYWYRQILGQKVEFLVSFYNNEISEKSEIFDDQFSVERPDGSNFTLKIRSTKLEDSAMYFCAFKDRRSYNEQFFGPGTRLTVL.

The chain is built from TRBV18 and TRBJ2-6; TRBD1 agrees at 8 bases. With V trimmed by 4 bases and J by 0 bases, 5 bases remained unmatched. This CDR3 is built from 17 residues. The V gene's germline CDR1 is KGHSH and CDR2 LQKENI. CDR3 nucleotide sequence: TGTGCCAGCTCACGACAGGGGACCTTCTCTGGGGCCAACGTCCTGACTTTC. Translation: CASSRQGTFSGANVLTF.

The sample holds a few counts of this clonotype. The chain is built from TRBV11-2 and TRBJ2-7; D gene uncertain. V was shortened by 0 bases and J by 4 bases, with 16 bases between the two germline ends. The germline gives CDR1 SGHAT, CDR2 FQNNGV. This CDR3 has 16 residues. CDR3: CASSLDFGYGGYEQYF. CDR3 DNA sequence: TGTGCCAGCAGCTTAGATTTTGGCTATGGTGGGTACGAGCAGTACTTC.

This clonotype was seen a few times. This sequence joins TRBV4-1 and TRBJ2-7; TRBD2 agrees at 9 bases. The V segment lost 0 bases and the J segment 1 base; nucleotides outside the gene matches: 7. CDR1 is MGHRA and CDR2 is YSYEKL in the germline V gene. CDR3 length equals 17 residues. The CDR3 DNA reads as TGCGCCAGCAGCCAAGAACGCGGGGGGGCCCAATCCTACGAGCAGTACTTC. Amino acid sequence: CASSQERGGAQSYEQYF.

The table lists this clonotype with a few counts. The CDR3 DNA follows: TGTGCCAGCTCACCACTTTCGGCAGGGGGAAGCCCTGGGGCCAACGTCCTGACTTTC. Translated, it gives CASSPLSAGGSPGANVLTF. The chain combines TRBV18 with TRBJ2-6, with TRBD1 matching 7 bases. V shed 1 base and J 2 bases; nucleotides not matched to a gene: 11. The CDR3 has 19 amino acids. Germline CDR1 reads KGHSH; CDR2 reads LQKENI.

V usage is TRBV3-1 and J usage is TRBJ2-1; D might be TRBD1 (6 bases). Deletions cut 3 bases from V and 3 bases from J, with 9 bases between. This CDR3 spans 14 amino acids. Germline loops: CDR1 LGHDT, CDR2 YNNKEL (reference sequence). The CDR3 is CASSQNRDYNEQFF. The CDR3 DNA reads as TGTGCCAGCAGCCAGAACAGGGACTACAATGAGCAGTTCTTC.